What follows is one TCR beta chain and its context. CD8+ and CD4+ T cells circulating in blood were sequenced for TCR beta. Both CD4+ and CD8+ T cells were negatively isolated, and TEMRA cells underwent FACS enrichment. CDR1 and CDR2 (germline): SEHNR, FQNEAQ (reference sequence). This CDR3 is 14 amino acids long. V dropped 8 bases and J dropped 0; count of bases not matched to a gene: 4. The sample originates from a study of CD8 T cells in Susac syndrome. RNA was extracted with the RNeasy kit, and a quantity of 0.5 to 1 ug was reverse transcribed using random hexamers. TCRdb ran MiXCR on the immunoSEQ multiplex PCR reads and lists one entry per CDR3 protein. The profile shows more than 20,000 distinct CDR3 sequences, 85% to 95% of them singletons.

This sequence was found in a human donor in good health. V and J are TRBV7-9 and TRBJ1-1; 9 nucleotides agree with TRBD1. Sequencing input: CD8+ T cells from PBMCs. CDR3 in DNA: TGTGCCAGCCGGGGACAGGGATTGAACACTGAAGCTTTCTTT. Amino acid sequence: CASRGQGLNTEAFF. Combining the CDR3 with reference TRBV7-9 and TRBJ1-1 gives the whole variable domain DTGVSQNPRHKITKRGQNVTFRCDPISEHNRLYWYRQTLGQGPEFLTYFQNEAQLEKSRLLSDRFSAERPKGSFSTLEIQRTEQGDSAMYLCASRGQGLNTEAFFGQGTRLTVV.